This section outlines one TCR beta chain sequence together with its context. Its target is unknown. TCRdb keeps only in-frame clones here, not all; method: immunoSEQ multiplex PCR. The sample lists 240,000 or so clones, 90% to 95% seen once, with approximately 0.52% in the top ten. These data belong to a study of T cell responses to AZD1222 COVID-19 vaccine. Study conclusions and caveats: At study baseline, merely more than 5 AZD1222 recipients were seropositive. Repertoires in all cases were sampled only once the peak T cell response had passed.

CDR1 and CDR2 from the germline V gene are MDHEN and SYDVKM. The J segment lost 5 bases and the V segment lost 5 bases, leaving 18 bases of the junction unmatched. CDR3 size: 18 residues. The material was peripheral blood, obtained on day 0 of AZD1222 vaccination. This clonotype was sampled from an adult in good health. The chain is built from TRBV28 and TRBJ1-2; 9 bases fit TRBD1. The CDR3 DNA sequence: TGTGCCAGCAGTCAACCGGGACAGGGATTGTTAGGGTCTTATGGCTACACCTTC. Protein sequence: CASSQPGQGLLGSYGYTF.